This T cell receptor (beta chain) was documented in a study of human T cells and chemical hapten exposure. Study at large: The study traced per-sample TCR yield variation mainly to small differences in pooled library volumes. Study-wide findings and caveats: TCRs above 1 in 1000 frequency did not change with DPC sensitization.

There are a few counts of this clonotype. Antigen specificity is unknown. The CDR3 is 16 residues long. Germline V gene sequence: CDR1 SQVTM, CDR2 ANQGSEA. The ends lost 3 bases at V and 0 bases at J; junction bases unmatched: 8. Blood, whole and unfractionated, served as the source for total RNA extraction. Study processing details: Per sample, the median was around 100,000 TCRs, with values from about 24,000 to 680,000. One entry per CDR3 protein, called by TCRdb with MiXCR from the 5' RACE reads. The V and J calls and clone size come from TCRdb's table, not from the authors' own analysis. Among about 110,000 distinct CDR3 sequences listed, roughly a fifth were seen once.

The chain uses TRBV29-1 and TRBJ2-1, with 7 bases fitting TRBD1. The sequence derives from a human donor in good health. The chain's CDR3 is CSVEGQGESSYNEQFF. The CDR3 DNA reads as TGCAGCGTTGAGGGGCAGGGGGAGAGCTCCTACAATGAGCAGTTCTTC.